This T cell receptor (beta chain) appears in the sequencing data of a study of human T cells and chemical hapten exposure. At the level of the study: All through the roughly 23-week study, the scalp of each patient received diphenylcyclopropenone doses weekly. Findings of the study overall: Significantly greater numbers of large CDR3 similarity clusters came from expanded TCRs than from controls.

This clonotype came up a few times. As yet, its antigen is unknown. Time point noted: pre-sensitization, week 0. Treatment: therapeutic diphenylcyclopropenone sensitization with weekly scalp DPC. Extraction yielded total RNA from whole blood (unfractionated). TCRdb analysed the RACE reads with MiXCR anew, one entry per CDR3 protein. The sample includes 85,000 to 90,000 distinct CDR3 sequences, around 10% of them seen just once. The TCR comes from a woman in her forties with alopecia areata. Some clones in this sample may be carry-over from other donors' samples. The sequencing here drew on whole blood, taken in connection with sensitization to the hapten diphenylcyclopropenone (DPC).

The CDR3, as DNA: TGCAGCGTTGAGGGGTCCACAGATACGCAGTATTTT. This codes for CSVEGSTDTQYF. This chain uses TRBV29-1 with TRBJ2-3; D is uncertain. Germline V lookup: CDR1 SQVTM, CDR2 ANQGSEA. CDR3 length equals 12 residues. V dropped 3 bases and J dropped 2 bases, with 6 bases sitting between them.